This TCR beta chain was sequenced during a study of CD8 T cells in ankylosing spondylitis (dated by TCRdb to the late 2010s). Concerning the study at large: To find TCR variants linked to disease, the study profiled T cell receptor beta repertoires in ankylosing spondylitis patients and healthy donors. In total, the full study cohort was made up of 85 to 140 healthy donors and roughly 27 ankylosing spondylitis patients. Peripheral blood samples were taken, and synovial fluid was additionally collected from ankylosing spondylitis patients.

There are many counts of this clonotype. The antigen it binds to is not known. No base qualities exist here, and no much larger clone lies one base off it. Instrument on record: Illumina HiSeq 2500. TCR beta libraries were prepared by quantitative 5'-RACE with molecular barcodes. In the authors' own workflow: To identify disease-linked TCR variants, a new computational method was used, one built on a probabilistic model of VDJ rearrangement. Starting from the raw public reads, TCRdb applied fastp trimming at Q25, assembled clones with MiXCR and retained in-frame beta chains. Duplicate CDR3 protein sequences are folded into a single record with the most common DNA and genes. These V and J calls rely on TCRdb rather than the paper's analysis. This sample is represented by some 130,000 distinct CDR3 sequences; 6% to 8.5% of them were singletons. The ten largest account for 12% of the sample. The study at large found these results: A TCR beta motif made up of several highly homologous amino acid variants appeared to be characteristic of blood from ankylosing spondylitis patients. The disease-linked clones had a CD8+ phenotype and were found at relatively low frequencies in peripheral blood. Significant enrichment of the disease-linked clones was reported in matched synovial fluid samples from ankylosing spondylitis patients. Some motif variants were previously reported in synovial fluid and blood of reactive arthritis patients, suggesting common disease-initiation mechanisms.

The CDR3 measures 16 amino acids from cysteine to phenylalanine. Of the read, only the CDR3 DNA is kept; its 48 bases are in frame from base 1. Germline trimming amounts to 4 bases on V and 8 bases on J, with 9 as the count of junction bases outside the gene matches. CDR1 and CDR2, looked up from the germline V gene, are SGHRS and YFSETQ. Sequencing used blood, either unsorted or a sorted T cell fraction (not recorded which). This clonotype was obtained from a female donor with ankylosing spondylitis or in good health (not recorded which). The chain was built from TRBV5-1 and TRBJ2-3; 14 of the junction bases match TRBD2. The nucleotide sequence is given as TGCGCCAGCAGCGAGGGGACTAGCGGGGGCCGCAGTACGCAGTATTTT. This translates into CASSEGTSGGRSTQYF.